This TCR beta chain derives from a study of control samples from healthy donors and cancer patients. Libraries were prepared by immunoSEQ multiplex PCR; TCRdb keeps only in-frame clonotypes and omits some of them. Here the sample spans a few hundred thousand clones, 75% to 95% being singletons. The CDR3 sequence is 12 residues long. Per germline, CDR1 MGHDK and CDR2 SYGVNS. V lost 8 bases to trimming and J lost 7 bases, with 9 bases between them. This chain connects TRBV25-1 to TRBJ1-6; D remains unclear. Sequenced material: PBMCs. This receptor was taken from a man aged 35 to 55 with head and neck cancer. CDR3 in DNA: TGTGCCAGCGGGAGTCCCAATTCACCCCTCCACTTT. Residues: CASGSPNSPLHF.